A selection of T cell receptor beta chains follows, all from one sample in a study of T cell responses to AZD1222 COVID-19 vaccine. Clones were read by immunoSEQ multiplex PCR, and TCRdb kept only the in-frame ones, dropping some. The sample has roughly 150,000 clones, more than 85% seen once. Material: peripheral blood, obtained 28 days after the second AZD1222 dose. The receptors come from an adult who received the AZD1222 COVID-19 vaccine. Each CDR3 is given with its conserved first and last residue. D genes are given only for firm matches. Size is omitted from some rows. Given values are once, few, many or a class for expanded clones.

TRBV4-2,NA,NA,TRBJ2-7,TGTGCCAGCAGCCAAGAACTAGCAGGGTTGGGCGAGCAGTACTTC,CASSQELAGLGEQYF
TRBV5-1,NA,NA,TRBJ2-3,TGCGCCAGCAGCTCCTCGGGAATAGGAGTAGATACGCAGTATTTT,CASSSSGIGVDTQYF
TRBV7-9,NA,NA,TRBJ2-7,TGTGCCAGCAGGACTAGTCTGGGCGAGCAGTACTTC,CASRTSLGEQYF
TRBV7-6,NA,TRBD1,TRBJ2-3,TGTGCCAGCAGCCAGGACAGGGGGAACACAGATACGCAGTATTTT,CASSQDRGNTDTQYF
TRBV2,NA,TRBD1,TRBJ1-2,TGTGCCAGCAGTGACGGACAGGGAGGCTACACCTTC,CASSDGQGGYTF
TRBV7-9,NA,NA,TRBJ2-3,TGTGCCAGCAGCTCCCAGCCGGAATCGAGCACAGATACGCAGTATTTT,CASSSQPESSTDTQYF
TRBV27,NA,NA,TRBJ1-1,TGTGCCAGCATTAAAACAGGGAACACTGAAGCTTTCTTT,CASIKTGNTEAFF
TRBV19,NA,NA,TRBJ2-3,TGTGCCAGCTCGGCCCTACTAGTTAGAGGCACAGATACGCAGTATTTT,CASSALLVRGTDTQYF
TRBV2,NA,NA,TRBJ1-2,TGTGCCAGCAGTGCGGACAGACGAGCTAGTGGCTACACCTTC,CASSADRRASGYTF
TRBV28,once,NA,TRBJ1-1,TGTGCCAGCAGTCCGAGGAACACTGAAGCTTTCTTT,CASSPRNTEAFF
TRBV2,NA,NA,TRBJ2-4,TGTGCCAGCAGTGGAGAGGGATGGGACATTCAGTACTTC,CASSGEGWDIQYF
TRBV3-1/TRBV3-2,NA,TRBD1,TRBJ2-6,TGTGCCAGCAGCCAATTTACCCCGGGACAGGGTTTCCGGGGGCACTCTGGGGCCAACGTCCTGACTTTC,CASSQFTPGQGFRGHSGANVLTF
TRBV6-1,NA,NA,TRBJ2-7,TGTGCCAGCAGTGAAGATATGTCACTAACCTTCTACGAGCAGTACTTC,CASSEDMSLTFYEQYF
TRBV28,NA,TRBD2,TRBJ2-5,TGTGCCAGCAGGGTAGCGGGAGCCCAGACCCAGTACTTC,CASRVAGAQTQYF
TRBV6-5,once,NA,TRBJ1-1,TGTGCCAGCAGTCCGGGACCGAAGAACACTGAAGCTTTCTTT,CASSPGPKNTEAFF
TRBV30,NA,NA,TRBJ1-1,TGTGCCTGGAGTGTATCGGGGGGGATCACTGAAGCTTTCTTT,CAWSVSGGITEAFF
TRBV27,NA,TRBD1,TRBJ2-6,TGTGCCAGCAGTTTTCGACAGGGGGCTTCTGGGGCCAACGTCCTGACTTTC,CASSFRQGASGANVLTF
TRBV5-1,NA,TRBD2,TRBJ2-5,TGCGCCAGCAGCTCTCAGCGGGGGAGGGAGACCCAGTACTTC,CASSSQRGRETQYF
TRBV27,NA,TRBD1,TRBJ1-2,TGTGCCAGCAGACGAACAGGGGATGGCTACACCTTC,CASRRTGDGYTF
TRBV28,NA,NA,TRBJ1-5,TGTGCCAGCAGGACATTTTCGGTCTATCAGCCCCAGCATTTT,CASRTFSVYQPQHF
TRBV7-9,NA,NA,TRBJ2-7,TGTGCCAGCAGCTTAGCGGGGCTCAACGAGCAGTACTTC,CASSLAGLNEQYF
TRBV18,NA,NA,TRBJ1-1,TGTGCCAGCTCGGCCGGGGTGACCACTGAAGCTTTCTTT,CASSAGVTTEAFF
TRBV18,NA,NA,TRBJ2-1,TGTGCCAGCTCACCAAATGGCGGGGTTTCGAGCGAGTTCTTC,CASSPNGGVSSEFF
TRBV6-1,once,TRBD1,TRBJ2-1,TGTGCCAGCAGTGAAGGGGCAGGGGGCGATGAGCAGTTCTTC,CASSEGAGGDEQFF
TRBV9,NA,NA,TRBJ1-4,TGTGCCAGCAGCGCCCGAGGTGGGCGGGGAAATGAAAAACTGTTTTTT,CASSARGGRGNEKLFF
TRBV5-4,NA,NA,TRBJ2-5,TGTGCCAGCAGCTTGAGGCTAGCCGTAGGGTCGGCCCAGTACTTC,CASSLRLAVGSAQYF
TRBV4-1,NA,NA,TRBJ2-2,TGCGCCAGCAGCCAAGCCTCTTATTCGGGGACCGGGGAGCTGTTTTTT,CASSQASYSGTGELFF
TRBV21-1,NA,NA,TRBJ1-2,TGTGCCAGCAGCAAGGATGTCGGGGTATGCACCTTC,CASSKDVGVCTF
TRBV10-3,NA,NA,TRBJ2-7,TGTGCCATCAGCGACTCTAGGTACGAGCAGTACTTC,CAISDSRYEQYF
TRBV7-9,NA,TRBD2,TRBJ2-2,TGTGCCAGCAGCTCGATAGCGGGGGAAAACACCGGGGAGCTGTTTTTT,CASSSIAGENTGELFF